The rows below give T cell receptor beta chains drawn from one sample of a study of tumor-infiltrating lymphocytes in oesophageal squamous cell carcinoma. Using its own MiXCR run on the PCR reads, TCRdb lists one record per CDR3 protein. The sample includes over 20,000 distinct CDR3 sequences, around two fifths of them seen just once. The sample was esophageal tumor tissue. Receptor source: a male donor with esophageal squamous cell carcinoma. Both conserved end residues are part of each CDR3. A D gene is named only where the DNA matches it firmly. Size tells how often a clone was seen (once, few, many) or the class of an expanded clone, and some rows leave it out.

V gene: TRBV7-8
clone size: many
J gene: TRBJ2-7
D gene: -
CDR3 DNA: TGTGCCAGCAGCTTGTTCCAGGGACCTTCCTACGAGCAGTACTTC
CDR3 protein: CASSLFQGPSYEQYF

V gene: TRBV12-3/TRBV12-4
clone size: -
J gene: TRBJ2-1
D gene: -
CDR3 DNA: TGTGCCAGCAGGCTCTGGGGCAGCAATGAGCAGTTCTTC
CDR3 protein: CASRLWGSNEQFF

V gene: TRBV10-3
clone size: many
J gene: TRBJ2-7
D gene: TRBD1
CDR3 DNA: TGTGCCATCATGGACAGGGGTAAAGTGGACGAGCAGTACTTC
CDR3 protein: CAIMDRGKVDEQYF

V gene: TRBV20-1
clone size: -
J gene: TRBJ1-1
D gene: -
CDR3 DNA: TGCAGCGGAGTTGGGGGGAACACTGAAGCTTTCTTT
CDR3 protein: CSGVGGNTEAFF

V gene: TRBV6-1
clone size: -
J gene: TRBJ2-2
D gene: -
CDR3 DNA: TGTGCCAGCAGACAGACAGTAACCGGGGAGCTGTTTTTT
CDR3 protein: CASRQTVTGELFF

V gene: TRBV7-6
clone size: -
J gene: TRBJ2-2
D gene: -
CDR3 DNA: TGTGCCATACAGAAGGTAGCCGGGGAGCTGTTTTTT
CDR3 protein: CAIQKVAGELFF

V gene: TRBV28
clone size: medium-sized
J gene: TRBJ2-1
D gene: -
CDR3 DNA: TGTGCCAGCAGCCCCTGGTCAAACTCCTACAATGAGCAGTTCTTC
CDR3 protein: CASSPWSNSYNEQFF

V gene: TRBV12-3/TRBV12-4
clone size: many
J gene: TRBJ2-7
D gene: TRBD2
CDR3 DNA: TGTGCCAGCAGAAGGACTAGCGGCCAAGGGGACCAGGAGCAGTACTTC
CDR3 protein: CASRRTSGQGDQEQYF

V gene: TRBV19
clone size: many
J gene: TRBJ2-5
D gene: TRBD1
CDR3 DNA: TGTGCCAGTAGCCCGACAGGGCTCGAGACCCAGTACTTC
CDR3 protein: CASSPTGLETQYF

V gene: TRBV7-9
clone size: many
J gene: TRBJ1-3
D gene: -
CDR3 DNA: TGTGCCAGCAGGCACAACGACGGGATCTCTGGAAACACCATATATTTT
CDR3 protein: CASRHNDGISGNTIYF

V gene: TRBV11-2
clone size: many
J gene: TRBJ1-1
D gene: -
CDR3 DNA: TGTGCCAGCAGCTTAGATCGGGGTTACATGAACACTGAAGCTTTCTTT
CDR3 protein: CASSLDRGYMNTEAFF

V gene: TRBV24-1
clone size: -
J gene: TRBJ2-7
D gene: -
CDR3 DNA: TGTGCCACCAGTCCCCCGCAGGGCTACGAGCAGTACTTC
CDR3 protein: CATSPPQGYEQYF

V gene: TRBV7-3
clone size: -
J gene: TRBJ2-5
D gene: -
CDR3 DNA: TGTGCCAGCAGCTCGACGACTCAAGAGACCCAGTACTTC
CDR3 protein: CASSSTTQETQYF

V gene: TRBV12-3/TRBV12-4
clone size: once
J gene: TRBJ2-5
D gene: -
CDR3 DNA: TGTGCCAGCAGTTACAGGATACAAGAGACCCAGTACTTC
CDR3 protein: CASSYRIQETQYF

V gene: TRBV7-8
clone size: few
J gene: TRBJ2-5
D gene: TRBD2
CDR3 DNA: TGTGCCAGCAGCCCTGAGGGGGGACTAGCGGCCAGGAAGCAGTACTTC
CDR3 protein: CASSPEGGLAARKQYF

V gene: TRBV7-8
clone size: medium-sized
J gene: TRBJ2-7
D gene: TRBD1
CDR3 DNA: TGTGCCAGCAGCTTCCCGACAGGGGTCACATACGAGCAGTACTTC
CDR3 protein: CASSFPTGVTYEQYF